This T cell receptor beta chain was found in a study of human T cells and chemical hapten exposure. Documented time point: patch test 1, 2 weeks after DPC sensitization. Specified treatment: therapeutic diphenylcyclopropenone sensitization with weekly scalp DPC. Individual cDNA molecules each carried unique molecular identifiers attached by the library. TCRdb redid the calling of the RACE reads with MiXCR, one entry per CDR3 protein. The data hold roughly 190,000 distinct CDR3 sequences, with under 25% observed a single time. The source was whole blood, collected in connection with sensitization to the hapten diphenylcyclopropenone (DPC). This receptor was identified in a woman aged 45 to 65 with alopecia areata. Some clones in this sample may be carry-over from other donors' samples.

CDR3 residues: CASSFIEGADTQYF. The DNA of the CDR3 is TGCGCCAGCAGCTTCATAGAGGGGGCAGATACGCAGTATTTT. This sequence joins TRBV5-1 and TRBJ2-3; D is perhaps TRBD1 (6 bases). V lost 2 bases and J 4 bases, leaving 11 bases between the germline ends. The CDR3 covers 14 residues. The V gene's germline CDR1 is SGHRS and CDR2 YFSETQ. Complete variable domain (other parts from reference TRBV5-1 and TRBJ2-3): KAGVTQTPRYLIKTRGQQVTLSCSPISGHRSVSWYQQTPGQGLQFLFEYFSETQRNKGNFPGRFSGRQFSNSRSEMNVSTLELGDSALYLCASSFIEGADTQYFGPGTRLTVL.